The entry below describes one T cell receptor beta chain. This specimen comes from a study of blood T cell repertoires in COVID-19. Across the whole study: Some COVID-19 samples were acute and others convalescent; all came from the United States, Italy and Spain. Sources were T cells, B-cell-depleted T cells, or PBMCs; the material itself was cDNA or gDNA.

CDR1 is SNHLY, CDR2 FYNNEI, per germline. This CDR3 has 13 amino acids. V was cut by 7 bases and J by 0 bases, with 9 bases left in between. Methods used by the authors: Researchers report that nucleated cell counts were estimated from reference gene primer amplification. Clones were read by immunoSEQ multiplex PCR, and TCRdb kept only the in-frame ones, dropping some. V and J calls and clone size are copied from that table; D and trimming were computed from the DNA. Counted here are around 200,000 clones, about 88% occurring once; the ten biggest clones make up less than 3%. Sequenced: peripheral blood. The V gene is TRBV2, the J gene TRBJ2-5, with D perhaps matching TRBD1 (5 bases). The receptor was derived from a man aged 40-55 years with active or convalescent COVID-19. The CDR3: CASKGQYQETQYF. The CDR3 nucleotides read TGTGCCAGCAAGGGGCAGTACCAAGAGACCCAGTACTTC.